These 29 T cell receptor beta chains came from one sample sequenced in a study of T cells in Graves' hyperthyroidism and ophthalmopathy (dated by TCRdb to between 2018 and 2021). Libraries came from multiplex PCR. Reads for this sample came from an Illumina HiSeq 2000. Amplification of TCR beta CDR3 regions was carried out from RNA transcripts. The TCR CDR3 was subjected to a first round of RT-PCR using the HTBI primer set and the Qiagen OneStep RT-PCR kit. TCRdb's own reprocessing of the public reads used fastp at Q25 and MiXCR and kept productive beta chains. Rows merge per CDR3 protein into single entries with the most common DNA and genes. The table for this sample lists 250,000 to 300,000 distinct CDR3 sequences; 13% of them were counted only once. Roughly 7.5% of the sample is held by the ten biggest clonotypes. Sequences were obtained from blood. The receptors originated from a woman younger than 45 with Graves' hyperthyroidism that later progressed to Graves' ophthalmopathy.

This clonotype was seen only once. This chain joins TRBV20-1 and TRBJ2-7; tentatively, D is TRBD1 or TRBD2 (5 bases each). Germline V gives CDR1 DFQATT, CDR2 SNEGSKA (reference sequence). V was pared by 0 bases and J by 5 bases, with 14 bases between. This CDR3 region has 14 residues. The chain's CDR3 is CSARDEGRVHEQYF. DNA of the CDR3: TGCAGTGCTAGAGATGAGGGCAGGGTTCACGAGCAGTACTTC.

The chain joins TRBV6-5 to TRBJ1-1; TRBD1 is a possible D gene (6 bases). Germline CDR1 and CDR2: MNHEY and SVGAGI. The CDR3 runs 14 residues. Trimming removed 0 bases at V and 1 base at J, with 6 bases between. CDR3 bases: TGTGCCAGCAGTTACTCACAGGGGAACACTGAAGCTTTCTTT. Translating it yields CASSYSQGNTEAFF.

V usage is TRBV20-1 and J usage is TRBJ2-2; D may be TRBD1 or TRBD2 (5 bases each). Trimming cost V 5 bases and J 4 bases, with 14 bases left between them. CDR1 and CDR2 (germline): DFQATT, SNEGSKA (reference sequence). The CDR3 totals 14 residues. The chain's CDR3 is CSAPGPESTGELFF. CDR3 nucleotide sequence: TGCAGTGCTCCGGGACCAGAGTCCACCGGGGAGCTGTTTTTT.

This clonotype was recorded many times. The CDR3 DNA is TGTGCCACCAGCAGAGATGGAAGGACAGGGGAAGCCTACGAGCAGTACTTC. It codes for CATSRDGRTGEAYEQYF. V gene TRBV15 combines with J gene TRBJ2-7; 9 bases map to TRBD1. The CDR3 spans 17 residues. J lost 2 bases, V lost 0 bases, and 8 bases had no gene match. From germline, CDR1 is LNHNV and CDR2 YYDKDF (reference sequence).

A few counts support this clonotype. This sequence joins TRBV27 and TRBJ2-5, with D possibly being TRBD1 or TRBD2 (5 bases each). CDR1 is MNHEY and CDR2 is SMNVEV in the germline V gene (reference sequence). The CDR3 contains 12 residues. Trimming shortened V by 8 bases and J by 5 bases, and 12 bases separated the two germline ends. The CDR3 spells CASSGGTETQYF. Here the CDR3 DNA reads TGTGCCAGCTCTGGGGGTACCGAGACCCAGTACTTC.

The V call is TRBV6-9, the J call TRBJ1-1; no clear D. The CDR3 sequence is 14 residues long. Germline values: CDR1 MNHGY, CDR2 SVAAGI. Trimming took off 6 bases at V and 0 bases at J, with 11 bases between the two ends. CDR3 DNA sequence: TGTGCCAGCAGGTATGTCGCATTGAACACTGAAGCTTTCTTT. Its translation is CASRYVALNTEAFF.

Note on this clonotype: This may be a read error: a much more frequent sequence differs by one nucleotide. The chain carries TRBV28 and TRBJ2-7, with TRBD1 matching 9 bases. The CDR3 totals 13 residues. Germline V gene sequence: CDR1 MDHEN, CDR2 SYDVKM. V trimming: 8 bases; J trimming: 4 bases; junction bases outside the gene matches: 6. The CDR3 region is CASGRTGAYEQYF. In nucleotides, the CDR3 is TGTGCCAGCGGTAGGACAGGGGCTTACGAGCAGTACTTC. Based on the CDR3 plus reference TRBV28 and TRBJ2-7, the full variable domain is DVKVTQSSRYLVKRTGEKVFLECVQDMDHENMFWYRQDPGLGLRLIYFSYDVKMKEKGDIPEGYSVSREKKERFSLILESASTNQTSMYLCASGRTGAYEQYFGPGTRLTVT.

The rearrangement joins TRBV27 to TRBJ2-7; TRBD2 might be the D (6 bases). Germline CDR1 MNHEY, CDR2 SMNVEV (reference sequence). This CDR3 has 12 residues. V lost 8 bases, J lost 0 bases, and 8 bases lay in between. The CDR3 coding sequence is TGTGCCAGCGGACTATCCTCCTACGAGCAGTACTTC. Protein: CASGLSSYEQYF.

There are a few counts of this clonotype. The J gene is TRBJ1-2, the V gene TRBV19; TRBD1 agrees at 8 bases. V lost 1 base and J lost 6; bases outside the gene matches: 7. CDR3 length equals 15 residues. The germline V gene has CDR1 LNHDA and CDR2 SQIVND (reference sequence). CDR3 in DNA: TGTGCCAGTAGTATAGCAGGGGGCGCTTCTAATGGCTACACCTTC. Protein sequence: CASSIAGGASNGYTF.

The sample holds many counts of this clonotype. This chain joins TRBV6-1 and TRBJ1-1; D may be TRBD1 (6 bases). Trimming stripped 7 bases from V and 4 bases from J, with 16 bases between. The V gene's germline CDR1 is MNHNS and CDR2 SASEGT. The CDR3 has 14 residues. The DNA of the CDR3 is TGTGCCAGCATTGACAGGTCTGTCAGCACTGAAGCTTTCTTT. It encodes CASIDRSVSTEAFF.

This clonotype was observed many times. The chain recombines TRBV28 with TRBJ2-6; D not resolved. Trimming pared 2 bases from V and 2 bases from J, leaving 10 bases between. This CDR3 has 16 residues. Looked up from germline, CDR1 is MDHEN and CDR2 is SYDVKM. The CDR3 bases are TGTGCCAGCAGTTTAGGTCCCGAGCCTGGGGCCAACGTCCTGACTTTC. The encoded protein is CASSLGPEPGANVLTF.

This chain links TRBV29-1 with TRBJ2-3; 10 bases agree with TRBD1. The CDR3 sequence is 13 residues long. The V gene end was trimmed by 8 bases and the J gene end by 9 bases; junction bases not matched to a gene: 11. Germline values: CDR1 SQVTM, CDR2 ANQGSEA. The CDR3 reads CSQGGQGSRTQYF. For the CDR3, the DNA is TGCAGCCAGGGGGGACAGGGGAGCCGGACGCAGTATTTT.

The J gene is TRBJ2-7, the V gene TRBV27; TRBD2 matches at 7 bases. CDR1 is MNHEY and CDR2 is SMNVEV in the germline V gene (reference sequence). The ends lost 3 bases at V and 3 bases at J; junction bases unmatched: 8. The CDR3 has 15 residues. The CDR3 region is CASSFGSGNLYEQYF. The DNA for the CDR3 is TGTGCCAGCAGTTTTGGAAGCGGGAACCTCTACGAGCAGTACTTC.

This clonotype occurred many times. V gene TRBV12-3 or TRBV12-4 combines with J gene TRBJ1-2; D gene uncertain. This CDR3 spans 12 amino acids. V lost 5 bases to trimming and J lost 4 bases, with 8 bases between them. The CDR3 DNA reads TGTGCCAGCAGTCGGCAGCTCTATGGCTACACCTTC. Protein product: CASSRQLYGYTF.

This rearrangement joins TRBV5-1 to TRBJ2-1; a weak D match, TRBD1 (5 bases). Germline assignment: CDR1 SGHRS and CDR2 YFSETQ. The CDR3 length is 16 residues. With 0 bases removed from V and 6 bases from J, the gap between germline ends came to 16 bases. CDR3 DNA sequence: TGCGCCAGCAGCTTGGGGTCAGGGTACCTCTCCAATGAGCAGTTCTTC. This codes for CASSLGSGYLSNEQFF.

The table lists this clonotype with many counts. This sequence joins TRBV2 and TRBJ2-3; perhaps TRBD1 as D (6 bases). The CDR3 sequence is 16 residues long. From germline, CDR1 is SNHLY and CDR2 FYNNEI. Between the trimmed V and J ends, which lost 2 bases and 4 bases, there was a span of 16 bases. The CDR3: CASSERGGEVADTQYF. Written as DNA, the CDR3 is TGTGCCAGCAGTGAACGAGGGGGAGAAGTGGCAGATACGCAGTATTTT.

This clonotype was observed at least ten times. The V gene is TRBV6-1, the J gene TRBJ2-2; tentatively, D is TRBD1 (5 bases). Germline V gives CDR1 MNHNS, CDR2 SASEGT. The CDR3 extends over 14 amino acids. V was clipped by 4 bases and J by 2 bases, with 8 bases between them. The CDR3 here is CASSGGRNTGELFF. CDR3 nucleotides: TGTGCCAGCAGTGGGGGCAGAAACACCGGGGAGCTGTTTTTT.

This clonotype was observed many times. J is TRBJ2-3 and V is TRBV20-1, with 7 bases identical to TRBD2. Germline V gene sequence: CDR1 DFQATT, CDR2 SNEGSKA (reference sequence). CDR3 size: 16 residues. V lost 0 bases, J lost 0 bases, and 6 bases stayed unmatched. The CDR3 DNA reads TGCAGTGCTAGAGATCGTAACGGGAGGAGCACAGATACGCAGTATTTT. Encoded protein: CSARDRNGRSTDTQYF.

This clonotype turned up a few times. This may come from a read error, since a much larger clone is one base off. Given the absence of the conserved phenylalanine or tryptophan at the CDR3 end, a read error is likely. The CDR3 DNA reads as TGTGCCAGCAGGAAAGGGCGGGGGCAGTTAGACTATGGCTACACCTCC. Its translation is CASRKGRGQLDYGYTS. This sequence joins TRBV11-2 and TRBJ1-2, with a tentative D call TRBD1 (6 bases). The CDR3 covers 16 residues. Germline V gives CDR1 SGHAT, CDR2 FQNNGV. The V and J ends lost 6 bases and 3 bases respectively, with 20 bases between them.

This clonotype was picked up many times. The rearrangement uses TRBV6-1 and TRBJ2-4; D remains ambiguous. The CDR3 has 15 residues. The germline V and J ends were trimmed by 5 bases and 5 bases, with 16 bases remaining between them. CDR1 and CDR2 (germline): MNHNS, SASEGT. CDR3 protein: CASSSLSGKQNIQYF. The CDR3, as DNA: TGTGCCAGCAGTTCACTCTCCGGCAAGCAAAACATTCAGTACTTC.

Ten or more counts support this clonotype. This chain connects TRBV7-9 to TRBJ2-2; D is unresolved. V shed 5 bases and J shed 4 bases, with 17 bases lying between them. Germline values: CDR1 SEHNR, CDR2 FQNEAQ (reference sequence). The CDR3 length is 16 residues. The CDR3 protein is CASSPPGYLSTGELFF. For the CDR3, the DNA is TGTGCCAGCAGCCCCCCGGGCTATTTATCCACCGGGGAGCTGTTTTTT. Full variable domain (remainder filled in from reference TRBV7-9 and TRBJ2-2): DTGVSQNPRHKITKRGQNVTFRCDPISEHNRLYWYRQTLGQGPEFLTYFQNEAQLEKSRLLSDRFSAERPKGSFSTLEIQRTEQGDSAMYLCASSPPGYLSTGELFFGEGSRLTVL.

This clonotype was found many times. The rearrangement links TRBV7-2 to TRBJ2-2, with a weak D call TRBD2 (6 bases). The V and J ends lost 0 bases and 3 bases respectively, with 14 bases between them. This CDR3 has 17 amino acids. CDR1 is SGHTA and CDR2 is FQGNSA in the germline V gene. This CDR3 is CASSLAGTGRYTGELFF. DNA for the CDR3: TGTGCCAGCAGCTTAGCGGGGACTGGACGGTACACCGGGGAGCTGTTTTTT.

This clonotype has at least ten counts. V is TRBV20-1 and J is TRBJ1-3; D remains ambiguous. The CDR3 is 16 residues long. V was cut by 0 bases and J by 0 bases, with 12 bases left in between. Germline CDR1 is DFQATT and CDR2 is SNEGSKA (reference sequence). The chain's CDR3 is CSARDRLGFSGNTIYF. Written as DNA, the CDR3 is TGCAGTGCTAGAGACCGACTGGGCTTCTCTGGAAACACCATATATTTT.

The rearrangement links TRBV19 to TRBJ2-3; 10 bases agree with TRBD1. The CDR3 is 15 residues long. Germline CDR1 reads LNHDA; CDR2 reads SQIVND (reference sequence). V dropped 2 bases and J dropped 6; count of bases not matched to a gene: 5. CDR3 sequence: CASSIMTGGSDTQYF. CDR3 DNA sequence: TGTGCCAGTAGTATAATGACAGGGGGCAGTGATACGCAGTATTTT.

There are many counts of this clonotype. The CDR3 DNA reads TGTGCCAGCAGCGAGGCTAGCGGCTCCCGGACGCAGTATTTT. Amino acids: CASSEASGSRTQYF. V usage is TRBV7-3 and J usage is TRBJ2-3, with 7 nucleotides matching TRBD2. V was clipped by 5 bases and J by 9 bases; unmatched bases: 11. The CDR3 runs 14 residues. The germline CDR1 and CDR2 sequences are SGHTA and FQGTGA.

The table lists this clonotype with many counts. The chain joins TRBV7-2 to TRBJ2-2; no firm D call. In germline, CDR1 is SGHTA, CDR2 FQGNSA. Trimming shortened V by 5 bases and J by 2 bases, and 12 bases separated the two germline ends. The CDR3 contains 15 residues. The CDR3 spells CASSRSLRNTGELFF. CDR3 DNA: TGTGCCAGCAGCCGTAGTCTGAGAAACACCGGGGAGCTGTTTTTT. Supplemented by reference TRBV7-2 and TRBJ2-2, the full variable domain reads GAGVSQSPSNKVTEKGKDVELRCDPISGHTALYWYRQSLGQGLEFLIYFQGNSAPDKSGLPSDRFSAERTGGSVSTLTIQRTQQEDSAVYLCASSRSLRNTGELFFGEGSRLTVL.

The sample holds one count of this clonotype. The rearrangement joins TRBV7-2 to TRBJ2-5; weak D call: TRBD2 (7 bases). The CDR3 is made up of 15 amino acids. Germline V gives CDR1 SGHTA, CDR2 FQGNSA. The germline V and J ends were trimmed by 1 base and 2 bases, with 11 bases remaining between them. CDR3 loop: CASSLGRGQQETQYF. CDR3 in DNA: TGTGCCAGCAGCTTAGGGCGGGGGCAGCAAGAGACCCAGTACTTC.

This clonotype was detected ten times or more. The J gene is TRBJ2-1, the V gene TRBV7-9, with 10 bases that match TRBD1. V trimming: 5 bases; J trimming: 7 bases; junction bases outside the gene matches: 11. In germline, CDR1 is SEHNR, CDR2 FQNEAQ (reference sequence). The CDR3 is 16 amino acids. The CDR3 DNA reads as TGTGCCAGCAGCCACCAGGACAGGGGGGACGTAAATGAGCAGTTCTTC. Protein sequence: CASSHQDRGDVNEQFF.

Many counts were recorded for this clonotype. This chain uses TRBV28 with TRBJ1-3, with D unresolved. Trimming stripped 6 bases from V and 0 bases from J, with 12 bases between. This CDR3 comprises 15 residues. The germline gives CDR1 MDHEN, CDR2 SYDVKM. The CDR3 DNA sequence: TGTGCCAGCAGACTAACCAGAGGCTCTGGAAACACCATATATTTT. Translated: CASRLTRGSGNTIYF.